This TCR beta chain came from a study of shared clonotypes between healthy human individuals. Data came from immunoSEQ multiplex PCR; TCRdb stores just in-frame clones and leaves some out. Here the sample spans 730,000 or so clones, about two thirds being singletons. The J segment lost 3 bases and the V segment lost 6 bases, leaving 8 bases of the junction unmatched. Germline-derived CDR1 and CDR2 are SNHLY and FYNNEI. This CDR3 contains 16 residues. The TCR sequence derives from a woman aged 30 to 39 in good health. The chain carries TRBV2 and TRBJ2-3, with TRBD2 matching 11 bases. Sample: memory CD4+ T cells sorted from blood. Subset in this sample: CD45RA-negative fraction. The CDR3 here is CASSNLAGGSTDTQYF. DNA of the CDR3: TGTGCCAGCAGCAATTTAGCGGGAGGGAGTACAGATACGCAGTATTTT.